The 18 T cell receptor beta chains presented below share a single source sample, sequenced in a study of blood T cells in healthy people across ages. Then a second PCR, running roughly 7 to 11 cycles, was carried out with a sample-barcoded 5' primer and a J-beta primer mix. MiXCR was run by TCRdb on the 5' RACE reads, yielding one entry per CDR3 protein. Found here are 600,000 to 850,000 distinct CDR3 sequences, around 40% of them singletons; the top ten hold around 20%. The source material was blood. The source of these receptors is a woman aged 60-70 years in good health.

The rearrangement joins TRBV12-3 or TRBV12-4 to TRBJ2-3; TRBD2 matches at 9 bases. The CDR3 is 15 residues long. The trim removed 7 bases at V and 5 bases at J, leaving 10 bases unmatched. CDR3: CASTTRGGGKDTQYF. The DNA of the CDR3 is TGTGCCAGCACCACTCGCGGGGGGGGAAAAGATACGCAGTATTTT.

This clonotype was counted between two and nine times. The J gene is TRBJ2-7, the V gene TRBV7-2; D is perhaps TRBD1 (6 bases). Near its end, the DNA agrees better with TRBJ2-5, so the J call may be wrong. Germline CDR1 and CDR2: SGHTA and FQGNSA. The CDR3 totals 13 residues. In DNA form, the CDR3 reads TGTGCCAGCAGGGTACAGGGATTGGGGACCCAGTACTTC. This sequence encodes CASRVQGLGTQYF.

CDR3 loop: CASSQGRQETQYF. The CDR3 bases are TGTGCCAGCAGCCAGGGACGACAAGAGACCCAGTACTTC. The gene calls are TRBV3-1 and TRBJ2-5, with D perhaps being TRBD1 or TRBD2 (5 bases each). CDR1 and CDR2 from the germline V gene are LGHDT and YNNKEL (reference sequence). V lost 3 bases, J lost 2 bases, and 7 bases lay in between. The CDR3 consists of 13 residues.

This clonotype came up many times. The chain carries TRBV29-1 and TRBJ2-1; weak D call: TRBD2 (5 bases). Trimming removed 4 bases at V and 9 bases at J, with 16 bases between. This CDR3 has 13 residues. Per germline, CDR1 SQVTM and CDR2 ANQGSEA. The CDR3 DNA follows: TGCAGCGTTGGCATCAACAAGGACTCTGAGCAGTTCTTC. Protein: CSVGINKDSEQFF.

V is TRBV5-6 and J is TRBJ2-1; 10 nucleotides align to TRBD2. The junction had 8 bases not matched to a gene; V was cut back by 0 bases and J by 14 bases. The CDR3 sequence is 14 residues long. From germline, CDR1 is SGHDT and CDR2 YYEEEE. The CDR3 loop reads CASSLGTSGLGKFF. In DNA form, the CDR3 reads TGTGCCAGCAGCTTGGGGACTAGCGGCCTGGGGAAGTTCTTC. Full variable domain (remainder filled in from reference TRBV5-6 and TRBJ2-1): DAGVTQSPTHLIKTRGQQVTLRCSPKSGHDTVSWYQQALGQGPQFIFQYYEEEERQRGNFPDRFSGHQFPNYSSELNVNALLLGDSALYLCASSLGTSGLGKFFGPGTRLTVL.

In regard to this clonotype: One end of the junction fails to match germline, which may point to a read error. This chain's CDR3 is CASSGIPNVQFF. The DNA for the CDR3 is TGCGCCAGCAGTGGGATCCCCAATGTGCAGTTCTTC. The chain has TRBV10-1 and TRBJ2-1; D remains unclear. Germline CDR1 reads WNHNN; CDR2 reads SYGVQD (reference sequence). CDR3 size: 12 residues.

This rearrangement joins TRBV12-3 or TRBV12-4 to TRBJ2-6; a weak D match, TRBD2 (5 bases). The V end lost 2 bases, the J end lost 14 bases, and 13 bases lay between the germline ends. The CDR3 sequence is 13 residues long. CDR3 DNA: TGTGCCAGCAGTTTATGGTTGGGAGAGATCCTGACTTTC. It yields the protein CASSLWLGEILTF.

This clonotype was counted only a few times. The rearrangement links TRBV12-3 or TRBV12-4 to TRBJ2-5, with TRBD1 identical over 7 bases. The CDR3 loop spans 14 amino acids. The J segment lost 2 bases and the V segment lost 7 bases, leaving 7 bases of the junction unmatched. DNA for the CDR3: TGTGCCAGCACCCCGACAGGGTCGCAAGAGACCCAGTACTTC. It is translated as CASTPTGSQETQYF.

In its sample, this clonotype was seen a few times. CDR3 protein: CSGNSGAQETQYF. CDR3 DNA sequence: TGCAGCGGGAATAGCGGGGCTCAAGAGACCCAGTACTTC. The chain carries TRBV29-1 and TRBJ2-5; 8 nucleotides match TRBD2. V shed 7 bases and J 2 bases; nucleotides not matched to a gene: 6. The germline CDR1 and CDR2 sequences are SQVTM and ANQGSEA. This CDR3 region has 13 residues.

This chain joins TRBV6-2 or TRBV6-3 and TRBJ2-1; weak D call: TRBD2 (6 bases). There are 12 residues in the CDR3. Trimming took 8 bases from V and 13 from J, leaving 18 bases between them. Germline-derived CDR1 and CDR2 are MNHEY and SVGEGT. The chain's CDR3 is CASGPLGRTQFF. CDR3 bases: TGTGCCAGCGGGCCCCTTGGGAGGACCCAGTTCTTC.

Points on this clonotype: One end of the junction varies from germline; a read error may be responsible. This chain's CDR3 is CASSLSGSRSDTKYF. CDR3 nucleotide sequence: TGTGCCAGCAGCTTATCCGGGAGTCGGTCAGATACGAAGTATTTT. This rearrangement joins TRBV7-9 to TRBJ2-3; possibly TRBD2 for D (6 bases). Germline V lookup: CDR1 SEHNR, CDR2 FQNEAQ (reference sequence). The CDR3 length is 15 residues.

This sequence joins TRBV27 and TRBJ2-7, with TRBD1 identical over 9 bases. The germline V gene encodes CDR1 MNHEY and CDR2 SMNVEV (reference sequence). The CDR3 consists of 16 residues. The junction had 10 bases not matched to a gene; V was cut back by 7 bases and J by 0 bases. The CDR3 here is CASNPQGTGSSYEQYF. DNA for the CDR3: TGTGCCAGCAATCCGCAGGGGACAGGGAGCTCCTACGAGCAGTACTTC.

A remark on this clonotype: With a much larger clone just one base away, this may be a read error. The chain recombines TRBV7-2 with TRBJ2-7; 10 bases agree with TRBD2. The CDR3 loop spans 16 amino acids. CDR1 and CDR2 from the germline V gene are SGHTA and FQGNSA. The junction had 10 bases not matched to a gene; V was cut back by 1 base and J by 7 bases. In nucleotides, the CDR3 is TGTGCCAGCAGCTTAGGGGTAGCGGGAGGTCACAATGAGCAGTACTTC. This gives the protein CASSLGVAGGHNEQYF.

The V gene is TRBV4-3, the J gene TRBJ2-1, with D possibly matching TRBD2 (5 bases). The closer fit of TRBJ2-7 to the DNA end suggests the J call may be wrong. The germline V gene has CDR1 LGHNA and CDR2 YSLEER. The CDR3 consists of 15 residues. The CDR3 region has the DNA TGCGCCAGCAGCCAAAGCCTCCGGGATAACAATGAGCAGTACTTC. Its translation is CASSQSLRDNNEQYF.

Details on this clonotype: This may stem from a read error, because a much larger clone lies one nucleotide away. The V and J genes are TRBV7-9 and TRBJ2-7, with D possibly called TRBD1 or TRBD2 (5 bases each). Germline loops: CDR1 SEHNR, CDR2 FQNEAQ (reference sequence). The CDR3 has 15 residues. V gave up 3 bases and J gave up 7 bases, with 19 bases separating them. The CDR3 region is CASSFGDGAYNEQYF. The CDR3 DNA follows: TGTGCCAGCAGCTTCGGCGACGGGGCCTACAATGAGCAGTACTTC.

This clonotype was seen once. The CDR3 protein is CSARDLGPGSTGELFF. The CDR3 DNA reads as TGCAGTGCTAGAGATCTAGGTCCCGGTTCCACCGGGGAGCTGTTTTTT. The gene calls are TRBV20-1 and TRBJ2-2; D is ambiguous. The CDR3 length is 16 residues. Between the trimmed V and J ends, which lost 0 bases and 4 bases, there was a span of 15 bases. In germline, CDR1 is DFQATT, CDR2 SNEGSKA (reference sequence).

This clonotype has more than one count but fewer than ten. V and J are TRBV6-5 and TRBJ2-5; TRBD1 is a possible D gene (8 bases). Germline assignment: CDR1 MNHEY and CDR2 SVGAGI. Trimming stripped 7 bases from V and 4 bases from J, with 19 bases between. The CDR3 consists of 15 residues. The CDR3 DNA reads TGTGCCAGCAAGAAGACAGGGGAGGGTCCAGAGACCCAGTACTTC. It codes for CASKKTGEGPETQYF.

The chain is built from TRBV11-1 and TRBJ2-7; 9 bases are a match to TRBD1. CDR3 size: 14 residues. V gave up 4 bases and J gave up 7 bases; unmatched junction bases: 8. The germline V gene encodes CDR1 SGHAT and CDR2 FQDESV (reference sequence). The CDR3: CASSSDRGWNEQYF. CDR3 in DNA: TGTGCCAGCAGCTCGGACAGGGGTTGGAATGAGCAGTACTTC. The complete variable domain, with remaining parts taken from reference TRBV11-1 and TRBJ2-7, reads EAEVAQSPRYKITEKSQAVAFWCDPISGHATLYWYRQILGQGPELLVQFQDESVVDDSQLPKDRFSAERLKGVDSTLKIQPAELGDSAMYLCASSSDRGWNEQYFGPGTRLTVT.